Listed here is a single TCR beta chain. As processed by the authors: Estimation of nucleated cell counts relied on the amplification of reference gene primers. TCRdb keeps only in-frame clones here, not all; method: immunoSEQ multiplex PCR. The V and J calls and the clone size are those of that table, but D and trimming were determined from the DNA. The table includes fewer than 100,000 clones, about 88% detected once. The germline gives CDR1 SGHRS, CDR2 YFSETQ. The length of the CDR3 is 15 residues. J was trimmed by 4 bases and V by 4 bases; bases with no gene match: 8. This entry is derived from a study of blood T cell repertoires in COVID-19. Looking at the study overall: The cDNA or gDNA used as material had been derived from T cells, B-cell-depleted T cells, or PBMCs.

Sequencing was done on a sample of peripheral blood. The V gene is TRBV5-1, the J gene TRBJ2-5; 9 nucleotides align to TRBD2. This TCR was sampled from a human donor in a cohort sampled during active COVID-19. The CDR3 spells CASSLAGTTGETQYF. As DNA, the CDR3 is TGCGCCAGCAGCCTAGCGGGGACAACCGGAGAGACCCAGTACTTC.